The 22 T cell receptor beta chains below come from one sample, sequenced in a study of low-dose radiotherapy and immunotherapy resistance in tumors. Noted time point: after trial treatment. Sample treatment: LDRT plus nivolumab, ipilimumab, low-dose cyclophosphamide and aspirin (RACIN trial). Primers used for first-strand cDNA, a TRAV- and TRBV-specific set, covered both alpha and beta chains. The TCRs were subjected to amplification over 20 PCR cycles employing a constant-region primer in conjunction with a V-primer adapter. Each CDR3 protein gets one entry after TCRdb re-called the reads with MiXCR. Counted here are 75,000 to 95,000 distinct CDR3 sequences, 20% to 25% occurring once; the ten biggest clones make up 9.5% to 15%. The sequences come from PBMCs, collected after low-dose radiotherapy plus immunotherapy. The origin of the receptors is a female donor with ovarian cancer.

This clonotype was seen at least ten times. V is TRBV9 and J is TRBJ1-6, with TRBD1 matching 9 bases. V gave up 4 bases and J gave up 9 bases; unmatched junction bases: 8. This CDR3 has 15 amino acids. In germline, CDR1 is SGDLS, CDR2 YYNGEE. The CDR3 protein is CASSKTTGGFSPLHF. The CDR3 region has the DNA TGTGCCAGCAGCAAAACGACAGGGGGTTTTTCACCCCTCCACTTT. Using reference TRBV9 and TRBJ1-6 for the parts outside the CDR3, the full variable domain is DSGVTQTPKHLITATGQRVTLRCSPRSGDLSVYWYQQSLDQGLQFLIQYYNGEERAKGNILERFSAQQFPDLHSELNLSSLELGDSALYFCASSKTTGGFSPLHFGNGTRLTVT.

J is TRBJ2-2 and V is TRBV4-1, with a possible D match to TRBD1 (5 bases). Trimming stripped 1 base from V and 8 bases from J, with 11 bases between. Germline V gene lookup returns CDR1 MGHRA and CDR2 YSYEKL. The CDR3 spans 14 residues. CDR3 DNA sequence: TGCGCCAGCAGCCAAGGGGGCCCTCCGGGGGAGCTGTTTTTT. Translated: CASSQGGPPGELFF.

The table lists this clonotype with many counts. The rearrangement uses TRBV12-3 or TRBV12-4 and TRBJ2-1, with D perhaps being TRBD1 or TRBD2 (5 bases each). The germline V and J ends were trimmed by 6 bases and 7 bases, with 13 bases remaining between them. The CDR3 has 13 residues. The CDR3 loop is CASRPGTPNEQFF. CDR3 bases: TGTGCCAGCAGGCCGGGGACCCCTAATGAGCAGTTCTTC.

A note on this clonotype: A read error is the likely source, as a far larger clone sits one nucleotide away. The chain combines TRBV27 with TRBJ2-1, with D hard to call. Germline V gene lookup returns CDR1 MNHEY and CDR2 SMNVEV (reference sequence). Trimming removed 8 bases from V and 10 bases from J, with 18 bases in between. The length of the CDR3 is 13 residues. The CDR3 sequence: CASQFAAALEQFF. DNA of the CDR3: TGTGCCAGCCAGTTTGCGGCGGCGCTCGAGCAGTTCTTC.

This clonotype came up once. A far larger clone lies a single base away; this is likely a read error. This CDR3 reads CASSPRLAGVCNEQFF. CDR3 bases: TGTGCCAGCAGCCCTCGACTAGCGGGGGTCTGCAATGAGCAGTTCTTC. J is TRBJ2-1 and V is TRBV6-8; 12 bases fit TRBD2. Germline assignment: CDR1 MNHGY and CDR2 SAAAGT. V gave up 6 bases and J gave up 6 bases; unmatched junction bases: 9. The CDR3 is 16 amino acids.

This clonotype was counted between two and nine times. The rearrangement links TRBV20-1 to TRBJ2-5; TRBD2 matches 9 bases. With V trimmed by 0 bases and J by 4 bases, 9 bases remained unmatched. CDR3 length: 16 residues. CDR1 and CDR2 (germline): DFQATT, SNEGSKA (reference sequence). DNA of the CDR3: TGCAGTGCTAGAGAACCCCGGACTAGCGCGACAGAGACCCAGTACTTC. Its translation is CSAREPRTSATETQYF.

About this clonotype itself: A far larger clone is just one base off, so this is likely a read error. This sequence joins TRBV28 and TRBJ2-1; 7 positions match TRBD1. V trimming: 7 bases; J trimming: 10 bases; junction bases outside the gene matches: 10. CDR1 and CDR2 from the germline V gene are MDHEN and SYDVKM. CDR3 size: 13 residues. CDR3 residues: CASKTGNHYEQFF. CDR3 nucleotides: TGTGCCAGCAAGACAGGGAACCACTACGAGCAGTTCTTC.

The sample holds many counts of this clonotype. The junction differs from germline at one of its ends, possibly a read error. The genes are TRBV4-1 and TRBJ2-3; 11 bases match TRBD2. CDR3 length: 15 residues. The germline CDR1 and CDR2 sequences are MGHRA and YSYEKL. In nucleotides, the CDR3 is TGTGCCAGCAGCTTGGGACTAGCGGGCACAGATACGCAGTATTTT. Translation gives CASSLGLAGTDTQYF.

This clonotype occurred many times. The chain has TRBV12-3 or TRBV12-4 and TRBJ1-1; 8 nucleotides agree with TRBD1. With 3 bases clipped from V and 6 bases from J, the junction kept 12 bases outside the gene matches. CDR3 size: 16 residues. The CDR3 protein is CASSFRAARGLSEAFF. Written as DNA, the CDR3 is TGTGCCAGCAGTTTCCGCGCGGCCAGGGGGCTTTCTGAAGCTTTCTTT.

The sample holds many counts of this clonotype. This sequence joins TRBV5-5 and TRBJ2-1, with 7 nucleotides matching TRBD1. The CDR3 consists of 14 residues. CDR1 and CDR2 from the germline V gene are SGHKS and YYEKEE (reference sequence). V gave up 4 bases and J gave up 7 bases; unmatched junction bases: 8. CDR3 bases: TGTGCCAGCAGCAGAATACCGGGACAGAATGAGCAGTTCTTC. Its protein product is CASSRIPGQNEQFF.

The chain couples TRBV6-2 or TRBV6-3 to TRBJ1-1; D unclear. The CDR3 is 13 residues long. Trimming removed 6 bases from V and 1 base from J, with 9 bases in between. CDR1 is MNHEY and CDR2 is SVGEGT in the germline V gene. In DNA form, the CDR3 reads TGTGCCAGCAGAAATAACAGGAACACTGAAGCTTTCTTT. Its translation: CASRNNRNTEAFF.

This clonotype has a count of ten or more. This rearrangement joins TRBV20-1 to TRBJ2-3; a weak D match, TRBD2 (5 bases). Deletions cut 0 bases from V and 4 bases from J, with 11 bases between. CDR3 size: 14 residues. Germline lookup yields CDR1 DFQATT and CDR2 SNEGSKA (reference sequence). CDR3 nucleotides: TGCAGTGCTAGAGATATGAGGAGGTCAGATACGCAGTATTTT. It specifies CSARDMRRSDTQYF.

V usage is TRBV19 and J usage is TRBJ2-1; D not resolved. The CDR3 contains 14 residues. The V gene lost 3 bases and the J gene lost 5 bases, with 11 bases spanning the gap. Germline CDR1 reads LNHDA; CDR2 reads SQIVND (reference sequence). As DNA, the CDR3 is TGTGCCAGTAGTATGGGCTATAACCACAATGAGCAGTTCTTC. Translation gives CASSMGYNHNEQFF.

This clonotype was recorded many times. J is TRBJ2-2 and V is TRBV12-3 or TRBV12-4; TRBD2 aligns across 8 bases. The V gene end was trimmed by 1 base and the J gene end by 7 bases; junction bases not matched to a gene: 8. The CDR3 totals 16 residues. This chain's CDR3 is CASSLGSVSGIGELFF. The CDR3 nucleotides read TGTGCCAGCAGTTTAGGGTCTGTTAGCGGGATCGGGGAGCTGTTTTTT.

This clonotype has ten or more counts. This chain links TRBV28 with TRBJ2-3; 8 positions agree with TRBD1. The CDR3 loop spans 15 amino acids. The germline CDR1 and CDR2 sequences are MDHEN and SYDVKM. Losses at the gene ends were 3 bases for V and 5 bases for J; bases not matched to a gene: 7. The CDR3 region is CASSFSGGGVDTQYF. Written as DNA, the CDR3 is TGTGCCAGCAGTTTTTCAGGGGGCGGTGTAGATACGCAGTATTTT.

This chain uses TRBV5-1 with TRBJ1-1; no firm D call. Germline V gives CDR1 SGHRS, CDR2 YFSETQ. The CDR3 consists of 13 residues. V gave up 0 bases and J gave up 4 bases, with 7 bases separating them. This chain's CDR3 is CASSLGSGTEAFF. DNA for the CDR3: TGCGCCAGCAGCTTGGGTTCGGGCACTGAAGCTTTCTTT.

This clonotype was seen repeatedly, ten times or more. This rearrangement joins TRBV29-1 to TRBJ2-1; no firm D call. The V and J ends lost 4 bases and 9 bases respectively, with 1 base between them. This CDR3 has 8 residues. Germline V CDR1 and CDR2: SQVTM, ANQGSEA. CDR3 sequence: CSVGEQFF. The CDR3 DNA reads as TGCAGCGTTGGTGAGCAGTTCTTC.

This clonotype has at least ten counts. This chain joins TRBV2 and TRBJ2-7, with 12 bases fitting TRBD2. Trimming removed 6 bases from V and 5 bases from J; junction bases left unmatched: 5. CDR3 size: 14 residues. Germline-derived CDR1 and CDR2 are SNHLY and FYNNEI. The CDR3 loop reads CASRETSGGHEQYF. CDR3 bases: TGTGCCAGCAGAGAGACTAGCGGGGGTCACGAGCAGTACTTC.

This clonotype has only a few counts. The rearrangement joins TRBV20-1 to TRBJ1-1; 7 bases are a match to TRBD1. The V segment lost 5 bases and the J segment 4 bases; nucleotides outside the gene matches: 13. This CDR3 is 15 amino acids long. Per the germline V gene, CDR1 is DFQATT and CDR2 is SNEGSKA (reference sequence). The CDR3, as DNA: TGCAGTGCTCCTCGGTCAGGGGGTGGTATCACTGAAGCTTTCTTT. It yields the protein CSAPRSGGGITEAFF.

This clonotype was seen ten or more times. The rearrangement joins TRBV7-3 to TRBJ2-1; TRBD2 matches 10 bases. The V gene's germline CDR1 is SGHTA and CDR2 FQGTGA. CDR3 size: 17 residues. J gave up 1 base and V 2 bases, and 5 bases lay outside the gene matches. CDR3 coding DNA: TGTGCCAGCAGCTTATCTAGCGGGGGCGCATCCTACAATGAGCAGTTCTTC. Translated: CASSLSSGGASYNEQFF.

This clonotype has a count of ten or more. The CDR3, as DNA: TGCAGTGCTAGAGATGAATGGTCCGGCAGCACAGATACGCAGTATTTT. This encodes CSARDEWSGSTDTQYF. The genes are TRBV20-1 and TRBJ2-3; D is unresolved. The CDR3 extends over 16 amino acids. CDR1 and CDR2 from the germline V gene are DFQATT and SNEGSKA (reference sequence). Trimming removed 0 bases at V and 0 bases at J, with 13 bases between.

This chain uses TRBV30 with TRBJ1-6; 8 bases agree with TRBD1. J was trimmed by 7 bases and V by 3 bases; bases with no gene match: 8. This CDR3 has 15 amino acids. The germline CDR1 and CDR2 sequences are GTSNPN and SVGIG (reference sequence). The DNA of the CDR3 is TGTGCCTGGAGCCCTCGGACAGGGTCGAATTCACCCCTCCACTTT. Residues: CAWSPRTGSNSPLHF.